This entry lists 5 T cell receptor beta chains sequenced from one sample in a study of T cells in Graves' hyperthyroidism and ophthalmopathy. Amplified TCR beta CDR3 regions came from RNA transcripts. The HTBI primer set was used in a first-round RT-PCR of the TCR CDR3. TCRdb re-analysed the multiplex PCR reads in MiXCR, keeping a single row per CDR3 protein. Of some 550,000 distinct CDR3 sequences in the sample, more than 20% were seen once. Sequencing was performed on blood. The receptors were gathered from a young man with Graves' hyperthyroidism.

This clonotype was detected a few times. The V call is TRBV27, the J call TRBJ1-6; 8 bases align to TRBD1. Germline CDR1 reads MNHEY; CDR2 reads SMNVEV (reference sequence). The V segment lost 8 bases and the J segment 10 bases; nucleotides outside the gene matches: 10. This CDR3 comprises 14 residues. This chain's CDR3 is CASASDRDRSPLHF. The CDR3 DNA is TGTGCCAGCGCCTCCGACAGGGACAGGTCACCCCTCCACTTT.

In its sample, this clonotype was seen many times. The rearrangement uses TRBV12-3 or TRBV12-4 and TRBJ1-5, with D unresolved. Trimming shortened V by 3 bases and J by 9 bases, and 12 bases separated the two germline ends. This CDR3 has 13 residues. DNA for the CDR3: TGTGCCAGCAGTTTGGGCAGGCCTATGCCCCAGCATTTT. Its protein product is CASSLGRPMPQHF.

A few counts support this clonotype. The genes are TRBV9 and TRBJ1-6; 7 nucleotides match TRBD1. The CDR3 loop spans 15 amino acids. Losses at the gene ends were 4 bases for V and 5 bases for J; bases not matched to a gene: 6. Per germline, CDR1 SGDLS and CDR2 YYNGEE. The CDR3 region is CASSPSGTDNSPLHF. CDR3 coding DNA: TGTGCCAGCAGCCCCTCCGGGACAGATAATTCACCCCTCCACTTT.

This clonotype was found a few times. This chain uses TRBV9 with TRBJ1-2, with a tentative D call TRBD1 (5 bases). This CDR3 has 14 residues. Between the trimmed V and J ends, which lost 6 bases and 0 bases, there was a span of 12 bases. The germline V gene has CDR1 SGDLS and CDR2 YYNGEE. The CDR3 here is CASTRQTSNYGYTF. The CDR3 nucleotides are TGTGCCAGCACCCGACAGACTTCTAACTATGGCTACACCTTC.

This clonotype was counted between two and nine times. The gene calls are TRBV5-6 and TRBJ1-5; D is unresolved. The V end lost 0 bases, the J end lost 4 bases, and 8 bases lay between the germline ends. Germline loops: CDR1 SGHDT, CDR2 YYEEEE. The CDR3 runs 14 residues. This CDR3 reads CASSLGPKNQPQHF. The CDR3 region has the DNA TGTGCCAGCAGCTTGGGCCCGAAGAATCAGCCCCAGCATTTT.